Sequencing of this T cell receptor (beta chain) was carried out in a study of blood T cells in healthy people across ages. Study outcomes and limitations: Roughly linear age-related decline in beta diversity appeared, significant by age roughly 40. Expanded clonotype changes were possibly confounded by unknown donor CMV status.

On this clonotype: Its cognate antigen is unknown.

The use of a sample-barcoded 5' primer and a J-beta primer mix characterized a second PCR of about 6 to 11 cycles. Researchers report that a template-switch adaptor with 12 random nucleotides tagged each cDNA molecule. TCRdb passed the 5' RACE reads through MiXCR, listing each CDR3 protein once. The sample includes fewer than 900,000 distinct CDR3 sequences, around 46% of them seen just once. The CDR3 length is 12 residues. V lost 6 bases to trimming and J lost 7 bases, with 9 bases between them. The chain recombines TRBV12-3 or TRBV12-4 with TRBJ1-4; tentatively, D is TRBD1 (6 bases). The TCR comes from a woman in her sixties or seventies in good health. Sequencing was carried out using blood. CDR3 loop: CASSSDSEKLFF. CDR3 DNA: TGTGCCAGCAGCTCGGACAGTGAAAAACTGTTTTTT.